The 12 T cell receptor beta chains below all came from one sample that was sequenced in a study of cytomegalovirus exposure and HLA in healthy donors. PCR involved 60 Vbeta and 13 Jbeta primers. Data came from immunoSEQ multiplex PCR; TCRdb stores just in-frame clones and leaves some out. The sample carries about 160,000 clones, around three quarters recorded once. Sequenced sample: PBMCs. Receptors were obtained from a man aged 25-40 years in good health and CMV-seropositive.

The chain has TRBV28 and TRBJ2-7; TRBD1 aligns across 7 bases. Germline values: CDR1 MDHEN, CDR2 SYDVKM. Germline trimming cut 2 bases from V and 7 bases from J; bases unmatched to any gene: 8. The CDR3 is 14 amino acids. The CDR3 nucleotides read TGTGCCAGCAGTTTAGAGGGACAGTTTTGGGAGCAGTACTTC. Protein sequence: CASSLEGQFWEQYF.

The chain links TRBV5-6 to TRBJ2-7; 9 bases are shared with TRBD1. The germline V gene has CDR1 SGHDT and CDR2 YYEEEE. V shed 3 bases and J 3 bases; nucleotides not matched to a gene: 4. CDR3 length equals 14 residues. The CDR3 DNA is TGTGCCAGCAGCTGGATGGGACAGGGCTACGAGCAGTACTTC. Translation gives CASSWMGQGYEQYF.

CDR3: CASMGGGAGELFF. The CDR3 nucleotides read TGTGCCAGCATGGGCGGGGGGGCCGGGGAGCTGTTTTTT. The V call is TRBV2, the J call TRBJ2-2; 9 bases align to TRBD2. Germline lookup yields CDR1 SNHLY and CDR2 FYNNEI. J gave up 6 bases and V 7 bases, and 3 bases lay outside the gene matches. The CDR3 length is 13 residues.

The V gene is TRBV5-1, the J gene TRBJ1-1; 7 bases map to TRBD1. The CDR3 is 13 residues long. V was pared by 4 bases and J by 4 bases, with 4 bases of the junction left unmatched. Germline V gives CDR1 SGHRS, CDR2 YFSETQ. The CDR3 region has the DNA TGCGCCAGCAGCCCGACAGGGCGCACTGAAGCTTTCTTT. It translates to CASSPTGRTEAFF.

In nucleotides, the CDR3 is TGTGCCAGCAGCCCCGGGACTAGCGGGTTGGTC. Translation gives CASSPGTSGLV. The chain links TRBV14 to TRBJ2-7, with 12 nucleotides matching TRBD2. The CDR3 is 11 amino acids. Germline CDR1 and CDR2: SGHDN and FVKESK.

This chain links TRBV6-5 with TRBJ2-7; 7 nucleotides line up with TRBD2. J lost 4 bases, V lost 0 bases, and 9 bases had no gene match. CDR1 is MNHEY and CDR2 is SVGAGI in the germline V gene. This CDR3 contains 16 residues. The CDR3 spells CASSYSGGRGGYEQYF. The CDR3 DNA is TGTGCCAGCAGTTACTCCGGGGGGAGGGGTGGTTACGAGCAGTACTTC.

A few counts support this clone. V and J are TRBV6-1 and TRBJ1-5, with a weak D call TRBD1 (6 bases). The germline V gene has CDR1 MNHNS and CDR2 SASEGT. The germline V and J ends were trimmed by 1 base and 7 bases, with 17 bases remaining between them. The CDR3 is made up of 16 amino acids. CDR3 sequence (DNA): TGTGCCAGCAGTGAAGGAGTCGGGACAAGGGAACAGCCCCAGCATTTT. It encodes CASSEGVGTREQPQHF.

This chain uses TRBV7-9 with TRBJ1-1; a possible D gene is TRBD1 (5 bases). This CDR3 is 13 amino acids long. V was cut by 5 bases and J by 0 bases, with 7 bases left in between. From germline, CDR1 is SEHNR and CDR2 FQNEAQ (reference sequence). CDR3: CASSDSMNTEAFF. CDR3 nucleotide sequence: TGTGCCAGCAGCGACAGCATGAACACTGAAGCTTTCTTT.

The chain employs TRBV10-3 and TRBJ2-7, with D maybe TRBD1 (5 bases). The germline V and J ends were trimmed by 1 base and 6 bases, with 16 bases remaining between them. The CDR3 runs 15 residues. Germline CDR1 and CDR2: ENHRY and SYGVKD. CDR3 region: CAISEYQGDGSEQYF. As DNA, the CDR3 is TGTGCCATCAGTGAGTATCAAGGGGATGGATCCGAGCAGTACTTC.

This clone occurred once. The V and J genes are TRBV27 and TRBJ2-1; D perhaps matches TRBD1 (5 bases). Between the trimmed V and J ends, which lost 8 bases and 1 base, there was a span of 15 bases. Germline-derived CDR1 and CDR2 are MNHEY and SMNVEV (reference sequence). The length of the CDR3 is 15 residues. CDR3 bases: TGTGCCAGCTCTATCAGGGATTATTCCTACAATGAGCAGTTCTTC. Protein: CASSIRDYSYNEQFF.

The CDR3 bases are TGTGCCAGCGGCTTTCAGGATACTGGAAACACCATATATTTT. This gives the protein CASGFQDTGNTIYF. The chain combines TRBV25-1 with TRBJ1-3; D gene ambiguous. Per germline, CDR1 MGHDK and CDR2 SYGVNS. The CDR3 is made up of 14 amino acids. Trimming removed 8 bases at V and 2 bases at J, with 13 bases between.

The chain carries TRBV5-1 and TRBJ2-1; the match to TRBD2 covers 12 bases. Germline V CDR1 and CDR2: SGHRS, YFSETQ. Trimming took 4 bases from V and 4 from J; bases not matched to a gene: 6. The CDR3 runs to 16 residues. This chain's CDR3 is CASSTLAGGYYNEQFF. The CDR3 region has the DNA TGCGCCAGCAGCACCCTAGCGGGGGGGTATTACAATGAGCAGTTCTTC.